This TCR beta chain was captured in a study of Ad26.COV2.S vaccination and SARS-CoV-2 variants. Study-level points and caveats: Reports say spike-specific CD8+ and CD4+ T cell responses covered substantial breadth after vaccination. Among vaccine recipients, spike-specific TCR breadth exceeded that of placebo recipients.

V was pared by 2 bases and J by 8 bases, with 6 bases of the junction left unmatched. The germline CDR1 and CDR2 sequences are SGDLS and YYNGEE. CDR3 size: 14 residues. The method was immunoSEQ multiplex PCR; TCRdb's version includes in-frame clones alone and lacks a portion of them. In the table there are around 170,000 clones, around nine tenths of which are singletons. Concerning this clone: Its cognate antigen is unknown.

Source: peripheral blood, taken after recovery from COVID-19. The chain carries TRBV9 and TRBJ1-2, with 10 positions matching TRBD1. The sequence was obtained from a human donor who had recovered from COVID-19. The CDR3 sequence is CASSVGQGSWGYTF. In DNA, the CDR3 is TGTGCCAGCAGCGTGGGACAGGGGAGTTGGGGCTACACCTTC. Full variable domain (remainder filled in from reference TRBV9 and TRBJ1-2): DSGVTQTPKHLITATGQRVTLRCSPRSGDLSVYWYQQSLDQGLQFLIQYYNGEERAKGNILERFSAQQFPDLHSELNLSSLELGDSALYFCASSVGQGSWGYTFGSGTRLTVV.